The next 23 T cell receptor beta chains were all read from a single sample in a study of blood T cells in healthy people across ages. The authors ran a second PCR of about 6 to 11 cycles using a sample-barcoded 5' primer and a J-beta primer mix. TCRdb recomputed calls from the 5' RACE reads with MiXCR, one row per CDR3 protein. The table includes fewer than 2,000,000 distinct CDR3 sequences, around 36% detected once. Material for sequencing was blood. All receptors derive from a woman under 40 in good health.

Points on this clonotype: A much more abundant neighbour one base away suggests this may be a read error. This rearrangement joins TRBV5-1 to TRBJ2-7; 8 nucleotides align to TRBD1. CDR1 is SGHRS and CDR2 is YFSETQ in the germline V gene. This CDR3 is built from 14 residues. The CDR3 protein is CAGSRDRTAYEQYF. The CDR3 bases are TGCGCCGGCAGCAGGGACAGGACCGCCTACGAGCAGTACTTC.

This clonotype has a handful of counts. CDR3 bases: TGCGCCAGCAGCCAAATACTAGTTTTGGGGGCGAATGAGCAGTTCTTC. Encoded protein: CASSQILVLGANEQFF. This sequence joins TRBV4-1 and TRBJ2-1; tentatively, D is TRBD1 (6 bases). There are 16 residues in the CDR3. CDR1 and CDR2 (germline): MGHRA, YSYEKL. Deletions cut 2 bases from V and 7 bases from J, with 18 bases between.

Turning to this clonotype: A much larger clone lies one base from this, so it may be a read error. The chain links TRBV27 to TRBJ2-1; 7 nucleotides agree with TRBD1. The germline gives CDR1 MNHEY, CDR2 SMNVEV (reference sequence). The CDR3 has 15 residues. The CDR3 sequence: CAGRQGSISYNEQFF. CDR3 DNA sequence: TGTGCCGGCAGACAGGGATCGATCTCCTACAATGAGCAGTTCTTC.

This clonotype was observed once. The chain joins TRBV3-1 to TRBJ2-5; maybe TRBD1 (5 bases). V shed 5 bases and J shed 3 bases, with 13 bases lying between them. This CDR3 contains 14 residues. Per the germline V gene, CDR1 is LGHDT and CDR2 is YNNKEL (reference sequence). The CDR3 here is CASSEWGSEETQYF. CDR3 nucleotide sequence: TGTGCCAGCAGCGAATGGGGCTCTGAAGAGACCCAGTACTTC.

This clonotype has a handful of counts. The J gene is TRBJ2-3, the V gene TRBV10-3, with 9 bases that match TRBD2. The CDR3 consists of 17 residues. Germline trimming cut 0 bases from V and 2 bases from J; bases unmatched to any gene: 6. Per germline, CDR1 ENHRY and CDR2 SYGVKD. The CDR3 coding sequence is TGTGCCATCAGTGAGTCTGGGCTAGCGGGGCCCACAGATACGCAGTATTTT. The encoded protein is CAISESGLAGPTDTQYF.

This clonotype was detected only a few times. V is TRBV4-2 and J is TRBJ1-5, with TRBD1 as a possible D gene (5 bases). The V and J ends lost 4 bases and 4 bases respectively, with 17 bases between them. The germline V gene has CDR1 LGHNA and CDR2 YNFKEQ. CDR3 length equals 16 residues. This CDR3 reads CASSPALAGSNQPQHF. CDR3 in DNA: TGTGCCAGCAGCCCAGCCCTAGCAGGGTCGAATCAGCCCCAGCATTTT.

The CDR3 sequence: CASSVEDGYTF. CDR3 in DNA: TGTGCCAGCAGCGTAGAGGACGGCTACACCTTC. The chain employs TRBV9 and TRBJ1-2; D is uncertain. CDR1 and CDR2 from the germline V gene are SGDLS and YYNGEE. There are 11 residues in the CDR3. Trimming left V 0 bases short and J 8 bases short, with 5 bases between. Using reference TRBV9 and TRBJ1-2 for the parts outside the CDR3, the full variable domain is DSGVTQTPKHLITATGQRVTLRCSPRSGDLSVYWYQQSLDQGLQFLIQYYNGEERAKGNILERFSAQQFPDLHSELNLSSLELGDSALYFCASSVEDGYTFGSGTRLTVV.

This clonotype appeared a few times. The chain combines TRBV28 with TRBJ2-4, with 7 bases identical to TRBD2. The V gene's germline CDR1 is MDHEN and CDR2 SYDVKM. J gave up 13 bases and V 4 bases, and 25 bases lay outside the gene matches. This CDR3 has 18 amino acids. CDR3 nucleotides: TGTGCCAGCAGTTACCGTCTGGAAAGAACAGACAGATCGCGGGAGCAGTACTTC. Protein sequence: CASSYRLERTDRSREQYF.

There are a few counts of this clonotype. The CDR3 region is CSVDVGGSPDTQYF. Written as DNA, the CDR3 is TGCAGCGTTGATGTTGGGGGATCCCCAGATACGCAGTATTTT. The chain has TRBV29-1 and TRBJ2-3; the D gene could be TRBD1 or TRBD2 (5 bases each). Germline CDR1 and CDR2: SQVTM and ANQGSEA. The V end was cut by 3 bases, the J end by 4 bases, with 14 bases between. The CDR3 consists of 14 residues.

This sequence joins TRBV30 and TRBJ1-2, with a possible D match to TRBD1 (5 bases). The CDR3 has 14 residues. Between the trimmed V and J ends, which lost 3 bases and 1 base, there was a span of 12 bases. CDR1 and CDR2 from the germline V gene are GTSNPN and SVGIG (reference sequence). The CDR3 nucleotides read TGTGCCTGGAGAGGGACGGGACTTAACTATGGCTACACCTTC. This encodes CAWRGTGLNYGYTF.

The chain couples TRBV20-1 to TRBJ1-4; D unresolved. Germline V CDR1 and CDR2: DFQATT, SNEGSKA (reference sequence). The V end was cut by 0 bases, the J end by 4 bases, with 9 bases between. The CDR3 extends over 14 amino acids. This CDR3 reads CSARDPGINEKLFF. CDR3 nucleotides: TGCAGTGCTAGAGATCCCGGGATTAATGAAAAACTGTTTTTT.

The rearrangement joins TRBV6-1 to TRBJ1-2, with D hard to call. V lost 7 bases and J lost 0, with 15 bases in between. The germline V gene has CDR1 MNHNS and CDR2 SASEGT. The CDR3 runs 15 residues. The CDR3 region is CASKVAGAPNYGYTF. The CDR3 DNA follows: TGTGCCAGCAAGGTAGCAGGTGCCCCTAACTATGGCTACACCTTC.

This clonotype was found a few times. This chain connects TRBV6-5 to TRBJ2-7, with a weak D call TRBD2 (5 bases). The CDR3 sequence is 14 residues long. V was pared by 1 base and J by 6 bases, with 13 bases between. Per the germline V gene, CDR1 is MNHEY and CDR2 is SVGAGI. CDR3 coding DNA: TGTGCCAGCAGTTACTTGGTATCTAGCTCCGAGCAGTACTTC. The encoded protein is CASSYLVSSSEQYF.

The V gene is TRBV27, the J gene TRBJ2-2, with D perhaps TRBD2 (5 bases). The CDR3 consists of 14 residues. V was shortened by 5 bases and J by 7 bases, with 14 bases between the two germline ends. Germline lookup yields CDR1 MNHEY and CDR2 SMNVEV (reference sequence). The CDR3 spells CASSRTPSIGELFF. Here the CDR3 DNA reads TGTGCCAGCAGTCGAACCCCTAGCATCGGGGAGCTGTTTTTT.

This sequence joins TRBV20-1 and TRBJ1-1; D is unresolved. The V end lost 0 bases, the J end lost 1 base, and 12 bases lay between the germline ends. The CDR3 is made up of 15 amino acids. Per germline, CDR1 DFQATT and CDR2 SNEGSKA (reference sequence). The CDR3, as DNA: TGCAGTGCTAGAGATCTGGAGGCGACGAACACTGAAGCTTTCTTT. Translation: CSARDLEATNTEAFF.

This rearrangement joins TRBV7-8 to TRBJ2-5; D is uncertain. This CDR3 has 17 amino acids. The germline CDR1 and CDR2 sequences are SGHVS and FQNEAQ. Trimming took off 4 bases at V and 1 base at J, with 19 bases between the two ends. CDR3 DNA: TGTGCCAGCAGCTCCACACCATCTCTACTTACCCAAGAGACCCAGTACTTC. Translated: CASSSTPSLLTQETQYF.

In DNA form, the CDR3 reads TGTGCCAGCAGCTTAGTTGCTAGCGGCACAGATACGCAGTATTTT. Residues: CASSLVASGTDTQYF. The chain combines TRBV7-9 with TRBJ2-3, with D possibly matching TRBD2 (6 bases). The germline V gene has CDR1 SEHNR and CDR2 FQNEAQ (reference sequence). V gave up 1 base and J gave up 1 base, with 9 bases separating them. This CDR3 has 15 amino acids.

Turning to this clonotype: One end of the junction does not line up with germline, which may come from a read error. The chain joins TRBV2 to TRBJ2-2; D gene uncertain. This CDR3 has 13 amino acids. In germline, CDR1 is SNHLY, CDR2 FYNNEI. For the CDR3, the DNA is TGTACCAGCAGCCGCTCTGGGGTAGGGGAGCTGTTTTTT. This gives the protein CTSSRSGVGELFF. Variable domain in full (rest from reference TRBV2 and TRBJ2-2): EPEVTQTPSHQVTQMGQEVILRCVPISNHLYFYWYRQILGQKVEFLVSFYNNEISEKSEIFDDQFSVERPDGSNFTLKIRSTKLEDSAMYFCTSSRSGVGELFFGEGSRLTVL.

Ten or more counts support this clonotype. The V gene is TRBV7-9, the J gene TRBJ2-3, with 11 nucleotides matching TRBD2. Germline assignment: CDR1 SEHNR and CDR2 FQNEAQ (reference sequence). Unmatched junction bases numbered 4, after V lost 4 bases and J lost 4 bases. This CDR3 contains 15 residues. The CDR3 bases are TGTGCCAGCAGCTGGGGACTAGCGGTCGCAGATACGCAGTATTTT. This translates into CASSWGLAVADTQYF.

This clonotype was found many times. CDR3 in amino acids: CSVVEGTYEQYF. Written as DNA, the CDR3 is TGCAGCGTCGTCGAGGGGACCTACGAGCAGTACTTC. The V and J genes are TRBV29-1 and TRBJ2-7; D may be TRBD1 or TRBD2 (5 bases each). V was clipped by 6 bases and J by 2 bases, with 11 bases between them. This CDR3 has 12 residues. Germline values: CDR1 SQVTM, CDR2 ANQGSEA.

This clonotype was detected a few times. The gene calls are TRBV20-1 and TRBJ2-7; 7 nucleotides line up with TRBD1. The germline V gene encodes CDR1 DFQATT and CDR2 SNEGSKA (reference sequence). This CDR3 is 15 amino acids long. V lost 2 bases and J lost 1; bases outside the gene matches: 8. CDR3 sequence reads: CSARPDRRNSYEQYF. CDR3 coding DNA: TGCAGTGCTAGACCGGACAGGCGGAATTCCTACGAGCAGTACTTC.

This clonotype turned up a few times. This chain connects TRBV25-1 to TRBJ1-1; 7 positions agree with TRBD1. The CDR3 is 15 residues long. CDR1 is MGHDK and CDR2 is SYGVNS in the germline V gene. V lost 8 bases, J lost 1 base, and 10 bases stayed unmatched. The CDR3 reads CASRGRQGWNTEAFF. CDR3 DNA: TGTGCCAGCCGAGGGAGACAGGGTTGGAACACTGAAGCTTTCTTT.

This clonotype was seen more than once but under ten times. The CDR3 reads CASSRRTGANEKLFF. DNA for the CDR3: TGTGCCAGCAGCCGAAGGACCGGGGCTAATGAAAAACTGTTTTTT. The J gene is TRBJ1-4, the V gene TRBV3-1; no reliable D call. V lost 4 bases and J lost 3, with 12 bases in between. This CDR3 comprises 15 residues. CDR1 is LGHDT, CDR2 YNNKEL, per germline (reference sequence).